Given below is one T cell receptor (beta chain) in context. This entry is derived from a study of blood T cell repertoires in COVID-19. For the study at large: PBMCs, B-cell-depleted T cells, or T cells provided the cDNA or gDNA that made up the material.

Authors' methods: Nucleated cell counts were estimated from reference gene primer amplification. Sequencing used immunoSEQ multiplex PCR; TCRdb keeps in-frame clones, though not all of them. The V and J calls and clone size come from that table; D and trimming were worked out from the DNA. Found here are roughly 200,000 clones, roughly 90% of them singletons; the top ten hold about 6.7%. Trimming left V 7 bases short and J 5 bases short, with 11 bases between. This CDR3 region has 12 residues. Per germline, CDR1 MNHEY and CDR2 SVGAGI. This TCR came from a middle-aged man with acute or convalescent COVID-19. The sample comprised peripheral blood. The genes are TRBV6-5 and TRBJ2-5; D perhaps matches TRBD2 (6 bases). The CDR3 sequence is CASNRGLETQYF. The CDR3 region has the DNA TGTGCCAGCAATCGGGGGTTGGAGACCCAGTACTTC.